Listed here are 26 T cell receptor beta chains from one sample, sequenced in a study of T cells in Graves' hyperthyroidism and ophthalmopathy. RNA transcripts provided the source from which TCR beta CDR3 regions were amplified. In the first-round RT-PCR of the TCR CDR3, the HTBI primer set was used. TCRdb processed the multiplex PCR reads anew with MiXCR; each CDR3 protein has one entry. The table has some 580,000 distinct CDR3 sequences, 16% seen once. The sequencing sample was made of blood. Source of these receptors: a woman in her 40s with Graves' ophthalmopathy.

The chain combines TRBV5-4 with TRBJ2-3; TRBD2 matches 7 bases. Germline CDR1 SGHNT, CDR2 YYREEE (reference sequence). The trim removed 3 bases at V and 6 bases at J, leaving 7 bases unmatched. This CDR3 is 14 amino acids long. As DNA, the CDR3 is TGTGCCAGCAGCTGGACTCAAGCGGGGGATACGCAGTATTTT. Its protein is CASSWTQAGDTQYF.

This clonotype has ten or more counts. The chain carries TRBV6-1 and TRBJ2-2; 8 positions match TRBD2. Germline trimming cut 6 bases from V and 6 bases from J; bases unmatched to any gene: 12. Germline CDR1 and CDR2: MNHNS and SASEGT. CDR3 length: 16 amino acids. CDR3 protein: CASSDLSGILSGELFF. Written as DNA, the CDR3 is TGTGCCAGCAGCGACCTTAGCGGGATCCTATCCGGGGAGCTGTTTTTT.

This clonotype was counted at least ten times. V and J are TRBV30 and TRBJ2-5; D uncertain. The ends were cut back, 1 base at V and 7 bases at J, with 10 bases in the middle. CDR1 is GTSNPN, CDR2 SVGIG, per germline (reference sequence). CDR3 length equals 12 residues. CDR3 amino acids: CAWSDSRRTQYF. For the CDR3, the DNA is TGTGCCTGGAGTGATAGCAGGAGGACCCAGTACTTC.

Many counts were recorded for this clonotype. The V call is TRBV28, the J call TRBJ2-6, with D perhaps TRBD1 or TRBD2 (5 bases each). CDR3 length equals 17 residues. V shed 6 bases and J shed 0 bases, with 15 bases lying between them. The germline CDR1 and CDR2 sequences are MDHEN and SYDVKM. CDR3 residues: CASSSGTAVSGANVLTF. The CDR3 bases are TGTGCCAGCAGCTCTGGGACGGCCGTCTCTGGGGCCAACGTCCTGACTTTC. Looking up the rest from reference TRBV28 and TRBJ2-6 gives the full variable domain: DVKVTQSSRYLVKRTGEKVFLECVQDMDHENMFWYRQDPGLGLRLIYFSYDVKMKEKGDIPEGYSVSREKKERFSLILESASTNQTSMYLCASSSGTAVSGANVLTFGAGSRLTVL.

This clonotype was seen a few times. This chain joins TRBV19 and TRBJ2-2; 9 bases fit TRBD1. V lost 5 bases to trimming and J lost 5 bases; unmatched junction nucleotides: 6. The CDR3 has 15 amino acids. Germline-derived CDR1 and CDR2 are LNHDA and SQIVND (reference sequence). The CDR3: CASSVQGARTGELFF. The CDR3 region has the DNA TGTGCCAGTAGTGTACAGGGGGCGCGGACCGGGGAGCTGTTTTTT.

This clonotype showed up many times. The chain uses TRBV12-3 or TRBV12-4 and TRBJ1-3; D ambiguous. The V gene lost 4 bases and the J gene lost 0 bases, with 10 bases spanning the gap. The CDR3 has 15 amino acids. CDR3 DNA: TGTGCCAGCAGTTGGCAGCCTTTCTCTGGAAACACCATATATTTT. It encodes CASSWQPFSGNTIYF.

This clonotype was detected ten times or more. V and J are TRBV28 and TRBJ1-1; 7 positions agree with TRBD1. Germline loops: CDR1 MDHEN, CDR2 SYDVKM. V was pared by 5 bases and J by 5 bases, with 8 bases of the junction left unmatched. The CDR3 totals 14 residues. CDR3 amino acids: CASSDEGQRTEAFF. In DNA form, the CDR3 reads TGTGCCAGCAGTGACGAGGGACAGCGGACTGAAGCTTTCTTT.

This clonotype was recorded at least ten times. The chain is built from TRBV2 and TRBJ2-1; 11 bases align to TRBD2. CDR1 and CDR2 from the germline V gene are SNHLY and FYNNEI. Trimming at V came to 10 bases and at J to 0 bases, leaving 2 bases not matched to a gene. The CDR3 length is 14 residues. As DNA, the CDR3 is TGTGCCACCGGACTAGCGGGCTCCTACAATGAGCAGTTCTTC. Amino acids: CATGLAGSYNEQFF.

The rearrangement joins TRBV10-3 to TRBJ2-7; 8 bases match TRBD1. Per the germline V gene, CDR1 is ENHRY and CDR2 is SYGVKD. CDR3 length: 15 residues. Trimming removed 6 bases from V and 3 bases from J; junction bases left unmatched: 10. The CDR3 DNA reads TGTGCCATCAGGGACCCGAGACAGGGGATCTACGAGCAGTACTTC. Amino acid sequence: CAIRDPRQGIYEQYF.

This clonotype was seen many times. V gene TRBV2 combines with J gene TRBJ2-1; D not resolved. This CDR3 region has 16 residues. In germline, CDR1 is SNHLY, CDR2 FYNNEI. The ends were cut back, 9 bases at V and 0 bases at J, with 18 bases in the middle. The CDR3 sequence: CASITPLKSSYNEQFF. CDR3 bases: TGTGCCAGTATTACCCCGCTCAAGAGCTCCTACAATGAGCAGTTCTTC. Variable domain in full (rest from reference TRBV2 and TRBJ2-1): EPEVTQTPSHQVTQMGQEVILRCVPISNHLYFYWYRQILGQKVEFLVSFYNNEISEKSEIFDDQFSVERPDGSNFTLKIRSTKLEDSAMYFCASITPLKSSYNEQFFGPGTRLTVL.

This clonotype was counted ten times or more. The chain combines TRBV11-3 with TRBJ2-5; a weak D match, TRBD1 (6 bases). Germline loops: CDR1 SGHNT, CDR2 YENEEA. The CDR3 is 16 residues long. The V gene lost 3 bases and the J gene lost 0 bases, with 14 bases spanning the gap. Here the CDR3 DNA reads TGTGCCAGCAGCTTTCTCGACAGGAGAAACCAAGAGACCCAGTACTTC. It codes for CASSFLDRRNQETQYF.

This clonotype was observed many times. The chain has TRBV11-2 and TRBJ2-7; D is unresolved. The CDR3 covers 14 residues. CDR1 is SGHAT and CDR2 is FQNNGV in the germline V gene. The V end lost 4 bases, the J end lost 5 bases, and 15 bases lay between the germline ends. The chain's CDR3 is CASSSPWVSNEQYF. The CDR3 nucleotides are TGTGCCAGCAGCTCACCCTGGGTGAGCAACGAGCAGTACTTC. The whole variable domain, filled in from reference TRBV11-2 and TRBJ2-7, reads EAGVAQSPRYKIIEKRQSVAFWCNPISGHATLYWYQQILGQGPKLLIQFQNNGVVDDSQLPKDRFSAERLKGVDSTLKIQPAKLEDSAVYLCASSSPWVSNEQYFGPGTRLTVT.

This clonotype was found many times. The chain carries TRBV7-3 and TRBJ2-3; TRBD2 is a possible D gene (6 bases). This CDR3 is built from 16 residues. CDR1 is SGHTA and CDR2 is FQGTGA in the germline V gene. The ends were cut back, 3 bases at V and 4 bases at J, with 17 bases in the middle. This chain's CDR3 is CASSFTALGGADTQYF. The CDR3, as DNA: TGTGCCAGCAGCTTTACAGCCTTGGGGGGTGCAGATACGCAGTATTTT.

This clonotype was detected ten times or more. The CDR3: CASRRGTTNTIYF. The DNA for the CDR3 is TGTGCCAGCAGGAGAGGGACAACAAACACCATATATTTT. The chain has TRBV6-1 and TRBJ1-3; D is possibly TRBD1 (6 bases). Germline CDR1 MNHNS, CDR2 SASEGT. The V gene lost 6 bases and the J gene lost 6 bases, with 12 bases spanning the gap. This CDR3 spans 13 amino acids.

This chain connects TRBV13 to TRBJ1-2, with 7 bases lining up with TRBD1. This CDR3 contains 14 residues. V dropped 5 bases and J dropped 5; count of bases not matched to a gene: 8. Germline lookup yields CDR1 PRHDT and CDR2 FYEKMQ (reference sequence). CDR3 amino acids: CASSPRGGLYGYTF. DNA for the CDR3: TGTGCCAGCAGCCCCAGGGGGGGGCTGTATGGCTACACCTTC.

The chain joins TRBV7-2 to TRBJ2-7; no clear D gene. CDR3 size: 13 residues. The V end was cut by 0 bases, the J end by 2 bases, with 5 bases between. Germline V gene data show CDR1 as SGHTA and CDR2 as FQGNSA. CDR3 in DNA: TGTGCCAGCAGCTTAGCCCATCCCTACGAGCAGTACTTC. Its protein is CASSLAHPYEQYF.

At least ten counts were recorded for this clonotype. For the CDR3, the DNA is TGTGCCAGCAGGCCCGACAGGGGGCTGATCACTGAAGCTTTCTTT. It is translated as CASRPDRGLITEAFF. This sequence joins TRBV6-1 and TRBJ1-1; 10 bases are a match to TRBD1. Germline V lookup: CDR1 MNHNS, CDR2 SASEGT. After removal of 6 bases from V and 4 bases from J, the junction contained 8 bases not matched to a gene. CDR3 size: 15 residues.

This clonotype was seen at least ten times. DNA of the CDR3: TGTGCCAGCTCACCACCCATCTCAGCGGACACTGAAGCTTTCTTT. Its protein product is CASSPPISADTEAFF. The chain is built from TRBV18 and TRBJ1-1; no clear D. Germline CDR1 and CDR2: KGHSH and LQKENI. The CDR3 is 15 amino acids. Trimming removed 0 bases at V and 3 bases at J, with 11 bases between.

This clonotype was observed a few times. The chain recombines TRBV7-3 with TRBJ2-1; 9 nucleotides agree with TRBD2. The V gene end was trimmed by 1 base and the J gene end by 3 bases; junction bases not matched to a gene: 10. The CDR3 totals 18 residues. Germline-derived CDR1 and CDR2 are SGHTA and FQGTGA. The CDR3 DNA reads TGTGCCAGCAGCTTAATAACCGTGCCTAGCGGGATCTACAATGAGCAGTTCTTC. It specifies CASSLITVPSGIYNEQFF.

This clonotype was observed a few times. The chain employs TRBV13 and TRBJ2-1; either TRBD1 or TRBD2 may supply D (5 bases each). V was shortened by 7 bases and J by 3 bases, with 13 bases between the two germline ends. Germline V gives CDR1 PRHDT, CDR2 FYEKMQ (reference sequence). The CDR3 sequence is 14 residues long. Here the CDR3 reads CASIVGENYNEQFF. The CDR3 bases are TGTGCCAGCATTGTGGGGGAGAACTACAATGAGCAGTTCTTC. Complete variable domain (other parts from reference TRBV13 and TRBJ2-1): AAGVIQSPRHLIKEKRETATLKCYPIPRHDTVYWYQQGPGQDPQFLISFYEKMQSDKGSIPDRFSAQQFSDYHSELNMSSLELGDSALYFCASIVGENYNEQFFGPGTRLTVL.

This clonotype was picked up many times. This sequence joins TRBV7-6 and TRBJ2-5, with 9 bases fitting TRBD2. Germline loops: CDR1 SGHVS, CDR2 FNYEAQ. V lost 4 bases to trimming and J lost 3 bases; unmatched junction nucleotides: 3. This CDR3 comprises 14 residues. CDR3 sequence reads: CASSWRLAEETQYF. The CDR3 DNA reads TGTGCCAGCAGCTGGCGACTAGCGGAAGAGACCCAGTACTTC.

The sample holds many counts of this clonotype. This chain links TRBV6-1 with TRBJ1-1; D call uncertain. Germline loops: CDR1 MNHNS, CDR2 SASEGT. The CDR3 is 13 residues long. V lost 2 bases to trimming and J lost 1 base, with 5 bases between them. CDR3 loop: CASSEIGNTEAFF. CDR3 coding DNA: TGTGCCAGCAGTGAAATCGGGAACACTGAAGCTTTCTTT.

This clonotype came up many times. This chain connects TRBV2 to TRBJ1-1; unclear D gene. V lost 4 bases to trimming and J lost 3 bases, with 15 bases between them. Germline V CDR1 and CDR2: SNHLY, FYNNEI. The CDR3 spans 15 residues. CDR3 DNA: TGTGCCAGCAGTGCACAGCCTAAGGTGGACACTGAAGCTTTCTTT. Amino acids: CASSAQPKVDTEAFF.

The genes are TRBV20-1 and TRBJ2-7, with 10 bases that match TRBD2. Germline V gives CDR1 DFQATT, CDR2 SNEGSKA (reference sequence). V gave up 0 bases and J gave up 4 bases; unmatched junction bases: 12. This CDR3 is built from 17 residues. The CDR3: CSARDFPASGSWYEQYF. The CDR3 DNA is TGCAGTGCTAGAGATTTCCCGGCTAGCGGGAGTTGGTACGAGCAGTACTTC.

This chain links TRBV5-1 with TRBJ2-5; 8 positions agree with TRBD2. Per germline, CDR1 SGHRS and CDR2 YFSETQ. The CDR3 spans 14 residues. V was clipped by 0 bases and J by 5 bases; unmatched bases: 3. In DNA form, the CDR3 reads TGCGCCAGCAGCTTGGTTAGCGGGGTCGAGACCCAGTACTTC. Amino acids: CASSLVSGVETQYF. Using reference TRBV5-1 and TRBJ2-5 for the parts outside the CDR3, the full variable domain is KAGVTQTPRYLIKTRGQQVTLSCSPISGHRSVSWYQQTPGQGLQFLFEYFSETQRNKGNFPGRFSGRQFSNSRSEMNVSTLELGDSALYLCASSLVSGVETQYFGPGTRLLVL.

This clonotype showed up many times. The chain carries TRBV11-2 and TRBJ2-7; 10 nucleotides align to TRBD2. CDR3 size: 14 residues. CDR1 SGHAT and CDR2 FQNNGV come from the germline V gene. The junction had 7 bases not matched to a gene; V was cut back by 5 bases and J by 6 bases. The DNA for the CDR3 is TGTGCCAGCAGCCCTAGCGGGAGTAGACGCGAGCAGTACTTC. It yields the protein CASSPSGSRREQYF.